These T cell receptor beta chains were read from a single sample in a study of glioma-infiltrating T cells. TCRdb used MiXCR to reprocess the multiplex PCR reads, holding one entry per CDR3 protein. The table lists about 45,000 distinct CDR3 sequences, about 22% of them singletons. The source material was glioma tissue, nonneoplastic brain tissue, or PBMCs (not recorded which). Source of these receptors: a human donor with low-grade glioma or glioblastoma, undergoing nonglioma brain surgery, or in good health (not recorded which). CDR3s include the opening cysteine and the closing phenylalanine or tryptophan. A D gene is named only where the DNA matches it firmly. The listing skips clone size in some rows; elsewhere it reads once, few, many or a size class.

TRBJ2-7 | - | many | TRBV28 | TGTGCCAGCAGTTTAGTGGGGACCTACGAGCAGTACTTC | CASSLVGTYEQYF
TRBJ2-7 | - | many | TRBV20-1 | TGCAGTGCACGGACGCAACTCTCCTACGAGCAGTACTTC | CSARTQLSYEQYF
TRBJ1-5 | - | many | TRBV11-3 | TGTGCCAGCAGCTTAGATATCGGACAGATCTATCAGCCCCAGCATTTT | CASSLDIGQIYQPQHF
TRBJ2-1 | - | many | TRBV10-1 | TGCGCCAGCGGGACGGGCGTGAATGAGCAGTTCTTC | CASGTGVNEQFF
TRBJ1-1 | - | many | TRBV6-1 | TGTGCCACTCGCAGGGGAGGGGTGAACACTGAAGCTTTCTTT | CATRRGGVNTEAFF
TRBJ2-5 | TRBD1 | many | TRBV27 | TGTGCCAGCAGTTGGGACAGGGAACAAGAGACCCAGTACTTC | CASSWDREQETQYF
TRBJ2-7 | - | few | TRBV12-3/TRBV12-4 | TGTGCCAGCAGTTCAGACACAAACCTCTACGAGCAGTACTTC | CASSSDTNLYEQYF
TRBJ1-5 | TRBD1 | many | TRBV28 | TGTGCCAGCAGTTTGAGGGACAGGGGATATCAGCCCCAGCATTTT | CASSLRDRGYQPQHF
TRBJ2-1 | - | many | TRBV28 | TGTGCCACCCAAGGACTGGGGAGCTCCTACAATGAGCAGTTCTTC | CATQGLGSSYNEQFF
TRBJ1-1 | TRBD1 | many | TRBV7-2 | TGTGCCAGCAGCTTACAGGGGGGTAGCACTGAAGCTTTCTTT | CASSLQGGSTEAFF
TRBJ2-3 | - | many | TRBV2 | TGTGCCAGCAGTGGAGAGATAGAGAGACCCACAGATACGCAGTATTTT | CASSGEIERPTDTQYF
TRBJ2-2 | TRBD2 | - | TRBV19 | TGTGCCAGTAGTATGCGGCTAGCGGAGTCTATGGGGGAGCTGTTTTTT | CASSMRLAESMGELFF
TRBJ1-2 | - | many | TRBV7-2 | TGTGCCAGCAGCTTAGCCACGGCAGTAAGGGGCTACACCTTC | CASSLATAVRGYTF
TRBJ1-1 | - | - | TRBV6-5 | TGCGCCAGCAGTTCGCCAGGGGTGACTGAAGCTTTCTTT | CASSSPGVTEAFF
TRBJ1-5 | - | many | TRBV5-4 | TGTGCCAGCAGCTTCGGGAACAATCAGCCCCAGCATTTT | CASSFGNNQPQHF
TRBJ2-5 | - | many | TRBV24-1 | TGTGCCACCAGTGAACGGACAGCAGCGTACCAAGAGACCCAGTACTTC | CATSERTAAYQETQYF
TRBJ1-6 | TRBD1 | many | TRBV2 | TGTGCCAGCAGGATCAGGGACAGGGGAAATAGACCCCTCCACTTT | CASRIRDRGNRPLHF
TRBJ1-3 | - | many | TRBV29-1 | TGCAGCGTTGAGGGGGACGGCGGAAACACCATATATTTT | CSVEGDGGNTIYF
TRBJ2-1 | TRBD2 | many | TRBV7-2 | TGTGCCAGCAGCCTCAGTAGCGGGAATGAGCAGTTCTTC | CASSLSSGNEQFF
TRBJ1-1 | - | many | TRBV28 | TGTGCCAGCACCCCCGATGGGGGGTGGAACACTGAAGCTTTCTTT | CASTPDGGWNTEAFF
TRBJ1-1 | - | many | TRBV29-1 | TGCAGCGTTGTTTCGCGGGCTGAAGCTTTCTTT | CSVVSRAEAFF
TRBJ1-6 | TRBD1 | - | TRBV6-8 | TGTGCCAGCGGTTCGGGGACAGGCGATACACCCCTCCACTTT | CASGSGTGDTPLHF
TRBJ2-3 | TRBD1 | many | TRBV7-9 | TGTGCCAGCAGCTTACAGGGGGCGATTACAGATACGCAGTATTTT | CASSLQGAITDTQYF
TRBJ2-5 | - | few | TRBV2 | TGTGCCAGCAGTCCAAAAGAGGCCCAGTACTTC | CASSPKEAQYF
TRBJ1-5 | - | many | TRBV12-3/TRBV12-4 | TGTGCCAGCAGTCCGCGTGGGGCCTATAGCAATCAGCCCCAGCATTTT | CASSPRGAYSNQPQHF
TRBJ2-5 | - | - | TRBV9 | TGTGCCAGCAGCAAGGGACACCTACATCAAGAGACCCAGTACTTC | CASSKGHLHQETQYF
TRBJ2-5 | TRBD2 | - | TRBV11-2 | TGTGCCAGCAGCTTAGAAGGGTCCGGGAGGGGATCAAAGACCCAGTACTTC | CASSLEGSGRGSKTQYF
TRBJ2-7 | - | - | TRBV7-2 | TGTGCCAGCAGCTTATGGGCAGGGGAGAACTACTACAACGAGCAGTACTTC | CASSLWAGENYYNEQYF
TRBJ2-3 | - | - | TRBV7-9 | TGTGCCAGCGGCACTTTAGTGGGGACCACAGATACGCAGTATTTT | CASGTLVGTTDTQYF
TRBJ1-1 | - | few | TRBV10-3 | TGTGCCATCAGTGATCCCGACAGGAACACTGAAGCTTTCTTT | CAISDPDRNTEAFF
TRBJ2-5 | - | many | TRBV7-2 | TGTGCCAGCAGCTTTATAAGCGCCGCACAAGAGACCCAGTACTTC | CASSFISAAQETQYF
TRBJ1-5 | - | - | TRBV20-1 | TGCCGTGCTCGCTCGGTCCTTGGTCGCCCTCCGCCCCAGCCTTTT | CRARSVLGRPPPQPF
TRBJ2-2 | - | few | TRBV29-1 | TGCAGCGTTACCCATCAGAAGGACACCGGGGAGCTGTTTTTT | CSVTHQKDTGELFF
TRBJ2-3 | TRBD2 | - | TRBV7-3 | TGTGCCAGCAGCTTAAATGCGCTAGCGGGAGGGGCAGATACGCAGTATTTT | CASSLNALAGGADTQYF
TRBJ1-2 | - | many | TRBV14 | TGTGCCAGCAGCCAAGTGGGCTCACACTATGGCTACACCTTC | CASSQVGSHYGYTF
TRBJ2-7 | TRBD1 | - | TRBV6-1 | TGTGCCAGCAGTGAAGGGCTTCAGGGGGTCTCCTACGAGCAGTACTTC | CASSEGLQGVSYEQYF
TRBJ1-3 | - | once | TRBV4-1 | TGCGCCAGCAACCAAGACCCAGGGCTGAACACCATATATTTT | CASNQDPGLNTIYF
TRBJ2-1 | - | - | TRBV9 | TGTGCCAGCAGCGTAGACGGTTCGGAAGCGTTGGTTGAGCAGTTCTTC | CASSVDGSEALVEQFF
TRBJ2-1 | - | many | TRBV4-1 | TGCGCCAGCAGCCAAGGGTGGGGAACTCAGGGGAATGAGCAGTTCTTC | CASSQGWGTQGNEQFF
TRBJ1-4 | - | many | TRBV2 | TGTGCCAGCAGTGAAGGAAGAGGCTCGGGTAAACTGTTTTTT | CASSEGRGSGKLFF
TRBJ1-5 | TRBD1 | many | TRBV15 | TGTGCCACTGAAGAGGGCAGGGGGTACTATAGCAATCAGCCCCAGCATTTT | CATEEGRGYYSNQPQHF
TRBJ2-7 | - | - | TRBV18 | TGTGCCAGCTCCCGGGAGAGGGGTATGGCATACGAGCAGTACTTC | CASSRERGMAYEQYF
TRBJ1-3 | - | many | TRBV4-1 | TGCGCCAGCAGCCAAGATGCTGGAAACACCATATATTTT | CASSQDAGNTIYF
TRBJ1-3 | - | few | TRBV9 | TGTGCCAGCAGCCCAAACTCTCGGGGAAACACCATATATTTT | CASSPNSRGNTIYF
TRBJ2-7 | - | few | TRBV4-1 | TGCGCCAGCAGCCAAGATCAGGGCGTCTCCTACGAGCAGTACTTC | CASSQDQGVSYEQYF
TRBJ2-5 | - | many | TRBV19 | TGTGCCAGTAGTATGGGGGCCCACAGAGAGACCCAGTACTTC | CASSMGAHRETQYF
TRBJ2-3 | - | few | TRBV9 | TGTGCCAGCAGCGTAGAGGCCGGGGTAGCTGGAGATACGCAGTATTTT | CASSVEAGVAGDTQYF
TRBJ2-3 | - | many | TRBV6-1 | TGTGCCAGCAGACAAGGGTCTAGCACAGATACGCAGTATTTT | CASRQGSSTDTQYF
TRBJ2-3 | TRBD2 | many | TRBV27 | TGTGCCAGCAGCCCTATGCAGGGACTCAGGGAGGGTACGCAGTATTTT | CASSPMQGLREGTQYF
TRBJ2-3 | TRBD2 | many | TRBV20-1 | TGCAGTGCTTTAGCGGGGATGGGTAGCACAGATACGCAGTATTTT | CSALAGMGSTDTQYF
TRBJ1-1 | - | - | TRBV5-1 | TGCGCCAGCAGCGCTCTAGACAGCCTGAACACTGAAGCTTTCTTT | CASSALDSLNTEAFF
TRBJ2-7 | TRBD2 | few | TRBV10-3 | TGTGCCATCATGGTGAAGCGGGAGAGGGGCTCCTACGAGCAGTACTTC | CAIMVKRERGSYEQYF
TRBJ2-1 | - | many | TRBV7-9 | TGTGCCAGCAGCTTAGAAAGGACCCTACTAAATGAGCAGTTCTTC | CASSLERTLLNEQFF
TRBJ2-5 | - | - | TRBV20-1 | TGCAGTGCTAGAGATGCCGGACTAATGATCCAAGAGACCAAGTACTTC | CSARDAGLMIQETKYF